These T cell receptor beta chains were read from a single sample in a study of blood T cells in healthy people across ages. MiXCR, applied by TCRdb to the 5' RACE reads, yields one record per CDR3 protein. The sample has 850,000 to 1,000,000 distinct CDR3 sequences, roughly 51% seen once. Sequenced sample: blood. The receptor set was obtained from a woman between 55 and 75 years old in good health. Both conserved end residues are part of each CDR3. A D gene is named only where the DNA matches it firmly. Clone size is stated in some rows and not others, as once, few, many or a class when expanded.

CDR3 protein	CDR3 DNA	clone size	V gene	D gene	J gene
CASSSGGVGDGYTF	TGTGCCAGCAGTTCTGGGGGGGTTGGCGATGGCTACACCTTC	-	TRBV12-3/TRBV12-4	-	TRBJ1-2
CASSQGPAQSPDTQYF	TGCGCCAGCAGCCAAGGGCCGGCTCAATCCCCAGATACGCAGTATTTT	few	TRBV4-1	-	TRBJ2-3
CASSVAGIYEQYF	TGTGCCAGCAGCGTAGCGGGGATCTACGAGCAGTACTTC	-	TRBV7-6	TRBD2	TRBJ2-7
CATSGALPNEQYF	TGTGCCACCAGTGGGGCCCTGCCAAATGAGCAGTACTTC	-	TRBV24-1	-	TRBJ2-5
CASSLERDSTYEQYF	TGTGCCAGCAGCCTAGAAAGGGACAGCACCTACGAGCAGTACTTC	few	TRBV4-2	TRBD1	TRBJ2-7
CASSRLRGQGVWGYTF	TGTGCCAGCAGTAGACTTCGCGGACAGGGGGTTTGGGGCTACACCTTC	-	TRBV28	TRBD1	TRBJ1-2
CSAQKPGLVAETQYF	TGCAGTGCTCAGAAACCGGGACTAGTAGCAGAGACCCAGTACTTC	-	TRBV20-1	TRBD2	TRBJ2-5
CASSPVRVGPGSSYEQYF	TGTGCCAGCTCGCCAGTGAGGGTAGGGCCAGGGAGCTCCTACGAGCAGTACTTC	-	TRBV18	-	TRBJ2-7
CSASSGGVNEQFF	TGCAGTGCTTCTTCAGGGGGTGTCAATGAGCAGTTCTTC	-	TRBV20-1	TRBD1	TRBJ2-1
CAGSFPPKSEKLFF	TGTGCCGGCAGTTTCCCCCCTAAGAGTGAAAAACTGTTTTTT	-	TRBV28	-	TRBJ1-4
CASSLGGTPWGNEQFF	TGTGCCAGCAGTTTAGGGGGCACTCCCTGGGGTAATGAGCAGTTCTTC	-	TRBV12-3/TRBV12-4	-	TRBJ2-1
CASRLGRETQYF	TGTGCCAGCAGACTAGGTAGAGAGACCCAGTACTTC	few	TRBV28	-	TRBJ2-5
CASSPRRYYNEQFF	TGTGCCAGCAGCCCCCGACGATACTACAATGAGCAGTTCTTC	-	TRBV7-2	-	TRBJ2-1
CASSRQSEPQHF	TGTGCCAGCAGTCGACAGAGTGAGCCCCAGCATTTT	few	TRBV12-3/TRBV12-4	-	TRBJ1-5
CASSVSGTGVREQYF	TGTGCCAGCAGCGTGTCCGGGACAGGGGTTCGGGAGCAGTACTTC	-	TRBV9	TRBD1	TRBJ2-5
CSAKGVGQNIQYF	TGCAGTGCTAAAGGGGTAGGGCAAAACATTCAGTACTTC	few	TRBV20-1	-	TRBJ2-4
CSARPRLSGPYNEQYF	TGCAGTGCTAGGCCCCGTTTAAGCGGACCCTACAATGAGCAGTACTTC	-	TRBV20-1	-	TRBJ2-7
CATSRDENTQYF	TGTGCCACCAGCAGAGACGAGAATACGCAGTATTTT	-	TRBV15	-	TRBJ2-3
CATSRVRDSRYEQHF	TGTGCCACCAGCAGAGTAAGGGACAGCCGCTACGAGCAGCACTTC	-	TRBV15	TRBD1	TRBJ2-4
CASSVGGRAKSSYNEQFF	TGTGCCAGCAGCGTAGGAGGGAGGGCCAAGAGCTCCTACAATGAGCAGTTCTTC	-	TRBV9	TRBD2	TRBJ2-1
CSGKPGHGYEQYF	TGCAGCGGGAAACCGGGACACGGCTACGAGCAGTACTTC	few	TRBV29-1	-	TRBJ2-7
CAISEGTRNEQFF	TGTGCCATCAGTGAGGGGACTCGCAATGAGCAGTTCTTC	few	TRBV10-3	-	TRBJ2-1
CASSFGTSGSQTQYF	TGTGCCAGCAGTTTCGGGACTAGCGGGAGTCAGACCCAGTACTTC	-	TRBV12-3/TRBV12-4	TRBD2	TRBJ2-5
CASSLSSEGNEQFF	TGTGCCAGCAGTTTATCTAGCGAAGGCAATGAGCAGTTCTTC	few	TRBV12-3/TRBV12-4	-	TRBJ2-1
CASTFSGANVLTF	TGTGCCAGCACCTTCTCTGGGGCCAACGTCCTGACTTTC	many	TRBV6-2/TRBV6-3	-	TRBJ2-6
CSARDRRDNEQFF	TGCAGTGCTAGAGATCGTCGCGACAATGAGCAGTTCTTC	-	TRBV20-1	-	TRBJ2-1
CASSPRDGYYEQYF	TGTGCCAGTAGTCCCCGGGACGGGTACTACGAGCAGTACTTC	-	TRBV19	-	TRBJ2-7
CASSLEAPIDEQYF	TGCGCCAGCAGCTTGGAGGCCCCCATTGACGAGCAGTACTTC	-	TRBV5-1	-	TRBJ2-7
CSADSGASYEQYF	TGCAGTGCAGATAGCGGGGCTTCCTACGAGCAGTACTTC	-	TRBV20-1	TRBD2	TRBJ2-7
CASSIARGRDEKLFF	TGTGCCAGCAGCATAGCCAGGGGGCGAGATGAAAAACTGTTTTTT	-	TRBV7-9	TRBD1	TRBJ1-4
CSARALERGAYSPLHF	TGCAGTGCTAGAGCTTTAGAACGGGGTGCCTATTCACCCCTCCACTTT	-	TRBV20-1	-	TRBJ1-6
CASSLGYRGGNQPQHF	TGTGCCAGCAGTTTAGGATACAGGGGTGGCAATCAGCCCCAGCATTTT	-	TRBV12-3/TRBV12-4	TRBD1	TRBJ1-5
CASSYPSRTETQYF	TGTGCCAGCAGTTACCCGAGCCGGACGGAGACCCAGTACTTC	few	TRBV6-6	-	TRBJ2-5
CASSLDQGANTIYF	TGCGCCAGCAGCTTGGATCAGGGGGCGAACACCATATATTTT	-	TRBV5-1	TRBD1	TRBJ1-3
CASAETLGTGTSTDEKLFF	TGTGCCAGCGCCGAGACCCTTGGGACAGGGACCTCAACGGATGAAAAACTGTTTTTT	once	TRBV12-3/TRBV12-4	TRBD1	TRBJ1-4
CSGRGQETQYF	TGCAGTGGAAGGGGGCAAGAGACCCAGTACTTC	few	TRBV20-1	-	TRBJ2-5
CASSLSRHTQYF	TGCGCCAGCAGCTTAAGTCGGCATACGCAGTATTTT	-	TRBV5-1	-	TRBJ2-3
CASSLSLTSGRPGEQFF	TGTGCCAGCAGTTTATCGTTGACTAGCGGGAGACCGGGGGAGCAGTTCTTC	-	TRBV27	TRBD2	TRBJ2-1
CSARALRVSYNEQFF	TGCAGTGCTAGAGCCCTCAGGGTCAGCTACAATGAGCAGTTCTTC	-	TRBV20-1	-	TRBJ2-1
CASSSRGGGSGVGEQFF	TGTGCCAGCAGTTCCCGCGGGGGAGGATCGGGGGTCGGTGAGCAGTTCTTC	-	TRBV12-3/TRBV12-4	TRBD2	TRBJ2-1
CAWSVQVAPSNQPQHF	TGTGCCTGGAGTGTCCAGGTCGCACCTAGCAATCAGCCCCAGCATTTT	-	TRBV30	-	TRBJ1-5
CSVDGSGYTF	TGCAGCGTTGATGGGTCTGGCTACACCTTC	-	TRBV29-1	-	TRBJ1-2
CSARATSGSPEQYF	TGCAGTGCTAGGGCGACTAGCGGGAGTCCCGAGCAGTACTTC	-	TRBV20-1	TRBD2	TRBJ2-7
CASSPIDRGHQETQYF	TGTGCCAGCAGCCCAATCGACAGGGGGCACCAGGAGACCCAGTACTTC	-	TRBV7-9	TRBD1	TRBJ2-5
CASSPGTVTWETQYF	TGTGCCAGCAGCCCCGGGACAGTAACCTGGGAGACCCAGTACTTC	-	TRBV6-6	TRBD1	TRBJ2-5
CASGFERKDRGPSFDTQYF	TGTGCTAGTGGTTTCGAAAGAAAGGACAGGGGGCCCTCCTTTGATACGCAGTATTTT	-	TRBV12-5	TRBD1	TRBJ2-3